This T cell receptor beta chain was sequenced during a study of T cell responses to AZD1222 COVID-19 vaccine. Germline CDR1 is SGHTA and CDR2 is FQGTGA. This CDR3 has 15 amino acids. The germline V and J ends were trimmed by 0 bases and 8 bases, with 15 bases remaining between them. The study, taken as a whole, reports: Targets within unmutated variant regions were reportedly found for nearly half of spike-specific TCRs. Baseline seropositivity occurred in only a handful of AZD1222 recipients. Regions 160-218 and 743-854 held dominance among vaccine-associated CD4 TCRs, which spanned spike. Possibly, clonal diversity was underestimated; donors were largely white British and included more females.

A remark on this clone: Antigen specificity is unknown.

Profiled with immunoSEQ multiplex PCR; TCRdb holds only in-frame clones, not every one. The sample holds around 140,000 clones, 75% to 90% seen once. This sample comprised peripheral blood, obtained on day 0 of AZD1222 vaccination. The chain carries TRBV7-3 and TRBJ2-3; tentatively, D is TRBD1 or TRBD2 (5 bases each). This sequence originates from an adult in good health. The CDR3 spells CASSLTGAPGGTQYF. The CDR3 region has the DNA TGTGCCAGCAGCTTAACAGGGGCCCCTGGAGGTACGCAGTATTTT.